Shown below are 25 T cell receptor beta chains from a single sample sequenced in a study of cytomegalovirus exposure and HLA in healthy donors. It was with 60 Vbeta and 13 Jbeta primers that the PCR ran. TCRdb's table, derived via immunoSEQ multiplex PCR, lists solely in-frame clones and lacks some. The data contain about 130,000 clones, about 82% of them seen just once; the ten biggest clones take up 1.2%. The sequenced material came from PBMCs. The receptors were gathered from a boy aged 5-17 years in good health and CMV-seronegative.

The rearrangement uses TRBV5-4 and TRBJ1-1, with D possibly TRBD1 on 6 matching bases. V lost 4 bases, J lost 1 base, and 20 bases lay in between. Germline values: CDR1 SGHNT, CDR2 YYREEE (reference sequence). The CDR3 spans 17 residues. DNA of the CDR3: TGTGCCAGCAGCCTGGGGGCGGGGAGACGAGAGAACACTGAAGCTTTCTTT. Translated: CASSLGAGRRENTEAFF.

CDR3 coding DNA: TGTGCCTGGAGTGTAGGAGACGATCAGCCCCAGCATTTT. This encodes CAWSVGDDQPQHF. This rearrangement joins TRBV30 to TRBJ1-5; D unclear. V lost 0 bases and J lost 5, with 8 bases in between. CDR1 is GTSNPN, CDR2 SVGIG, per germline (reference sequence). The CDR3 loop spans 13 amino acids.

This clone was observed a handful of times. The gene calls are TRBV27 and TRBJ1-3; no clear D. V gave up 5 bases and J gave up 0 bases, with 5 bases separating them. This CDR3 is built from 13 residues. From germline, CDR1 is MNHEY and CDR2 SMNVEV (reference sequence). The CDR3 nucleotides read TGTGCCAGCAGTCCCAGCTCTGGAAACACCATATATTTT. Amino acids: CASSPSSGNTIYF.

This clone has just a few counts. This chain's CDR3 is CAISRTGGETQYF. CDR3 nucleotides: TGTGCCATCAGTCGGACGGGCGGGGAGACCCAGTACTTC. The J gene is TRBJ2-5, the V gene TRBV10-3; maybe TRBD2 (5 bases). The CDR3 is 13 amino acids. Per the germline V gene, CDR1 is ENHRY and CDR2 is SYGVKD. V was clipped by 5 bases and J by 5 bases, with 12 bases between them.

J is TRBJ1-1 and V is TRBV4-3; TRBD1 agrees at 8 bases. The germline CDR1 and CDR2 sequences are LGHNA and YSLEER. J lost 6 bases, V lost 0 bases, and 3 bases had no gene match. The CDR3 extends over 14 amino acids. CDR3 coding DNA: TGCGCCAGCAGCCAAGACCAACAGGGGGCTGAAGCTTTCTTT. Protein sequence: CASSQDQQGAEAFF.

The V gene is TRBV7-6, the J gene TRBJ2-3, with 7 bases that match TRBD2. The CDR3 consists of 15 residues. CDR1 is SGHVS, CDR2 FNYEAQ, per germline. V gave up 1 base and J gave up 5 bases; unmatched junction bases: 6. In nucleotides, the CDR3 is TGTGCCAGCAGCTTAGACGGACTAGAAAGAGATACGCAGTATTTT. This translates into CASSLDGLERDTQYF.

The rearrangement links TRBV4-2 to TRBJ2-1; 11 nucleotides line up with TRBD1. CDR1 and CDR2 (germline): LGHNA, YNFKEQ. V was clipped by 1 base and J by 8 bases; unmatched bases: 4. The length of the CDR3 is 15 residues. This CDR3 is CASSQGDRGRDEQFF. The DNA for the CDR3 is TGTGCCAGCAGCCAAGGGGACAGGGGGAGGGATGAGCAGTTCTTC.

This chain connects TRBV5-6 to TRBJ2-5, with 12 bases identical to TRBD1. J lost 4 bases, V lost 4 bases, and 11 bases had no gene match. This CDR3 contains 17 residues. Looked up from germline, CDR1 is SGHDT and CDR2 is YYEEEE. The CDR3 spells CASSPGTGGRGRETQYF. In DNA, the CDR3 is TGTGCCAGCAGCCCCGGGACAGGGGGCAGAGGTCGAGAGACCCAGTACTTC.

The gene calls are TRBV30 and TRBJ1-2, with 12 positions matching TRBD1. CDR3 length equals 15 residues. Germline CDR1 reads GTSNPN; CDR2 reads SVGIG (reference sequence). The V and J ends lost 3 bases and 8 bases, in that order; junction bases with no gene match: 10. The CDR3 nucleotides read TGTGCCTGGAGGACCCCGGGACAGGGGGCATGGGGCTACACCTTC. Translation: CAWRTPGQGAWGYTF. Full variable domain (missing parts from reference TRBV30 and TRBJ1-2): SQTIHQWPATLVQPVGSPLSLECTVEGTSNPNLYWYRQAAGRGLQLLFYSVGIGQISSEVPQNLSASRPQDRQFILSSKKLLLSDSGFYLCAWRTPGQGAWGYTFGSGTRLTVV.

V and J are TRBV27 and TRBJ2-3, with a possible D match to TRBD1 (6 bases). The CDR3 totals 15 residues. In germline, CDR1 is MNHEY, CDR2 SMNVEV (reference sequence). V was cut by 4 bases and J by 4 bases, with 15 bases left in between. CDR3 residues: CASSYRDMSPDTQYF. The CDR3 nucleotides are TGTGCCAGCAGTTACCGGGACATGAGCCCAGATACGCAGTATTTT.

The rearrangement links TRBV14 to TRBJ2-1, with 10 bases aligning to TRBD2. V was pared by 4 bases and J by 8 bases, with 17 bases of the junction left unmatched. Germline CDR1 and CDR2: SGHDN and FVKESK. The CDR3 spans 18 residues. The CDR3: CASSPVDGLAGVWDEQFF. The CDR3 DNA reads as TGTGCCAGCAGCCCAGTTGACGGTCTAGCGGGAGTCTGGGATGAGCAGTTCTTC.

J is TRBJ2-1 and V is TRBV29-1; 9 positions match TRBD2. This CDR3 region has 17 residues. V shed 7 bases, J shed 1 base, and the junction held 14 bases outside the gene matches. CDR1 and CDR2 (germline): SQVTM, ANQGSEA. The CDR3 nucleotides are TGCAGCGCCCTTACTCCAAGCGGGAGGCAATCCTACAATGAGCAGTTCTTC. Translation: CSALTPSGRQSYNEQFF.

About this clone: Compared with germline, one end of the junction differs, possibly owing to a read error. The J gene is TRBJ2-5, the V gene TRBV6-1; 9 nucleotides line up with TRBD1. Germline CDR1 MNHNS, CDR2 SASEGT. This CDR3 is built from 17 residues. The CDR3 sequence is CARSEAPTGGLQETQYF. CDR3 sequence (DNA): TGTGCCCGCAGTGAGGCCCCGACAGGGGGGTTACAAGAGACCCAGTACTTC.

The V and J genes are TRBV5-1 and TRBJ2-7, with D perhaps matching TRBD2 (5 bases). CDR3 length: 13 amino acids. V shed 6 bases and J shed 0 bases, with 10 bases lying between them. CDR1 is SGHRS and CDR2 is YFSETQ in the germline V gene. CDR3 sequence: CASKWESSYEQYF. The CDR3 nucleotides read TGCGCCAGCAAATGGGAGAGCTCCTACGAGCAGTACTTC.

The V call is TRBV10-3, the J call TRBJ1-1, with a weak D call TRBD1 (5 bases). Germline V gene lookup returns CDR1 ENHRY and CDR2 SYGVKD. The V and J ends lost 7 bases and 3 bases respectively, with 18 bases between them. CDR3 size: 15 residues. CDR3 in amino acids: CAIKGRQTHDTEAFF. In DNA form, the CDR3 reads TGTGCCATCAAGGGGCGACAGACCCATGACACTGAAGCTTTCTTT.

This sequence joins TRBV7-2 and TRBJ1-2; D may be TRBD1 (6 bases). The CDR3 runs 13 residues. The germline V gene encodes CDR1 SGHTA and CDR2 FQGNSA. Deletions cut 2 bases from V and 7 bases from J, with 11 bases between. In nucleotides, the CDR3 is TGTGCCAGCAGCTTAACAGGGCTCTTTGGCTACACCTTC. Protein sequence: CASSLTGLFGYTF.

The J gene is TRBJ2-3, the V gene TRBV19; 11 nucleotides agree with TRBD2. Germline V gives CDR1 LNHDA, CDR2 SQIVND (reference sequence). This CDR3 has 19 residues. V shed 1 base and J 2 bases; nucleotides not matched to a gene: 11. In DNA, the CDR3 is TGTGCCAGTAGTATAGTCCCCCTAGCGGGAGGAAGGGACACAGATACGCAGTATTTT. Translation gives CASSIVPLAGGRDTDTQYF.

This chain connects TRBV5-1 to TRBJ2-7, with D perhaps matching TRBD1 (6 bases). This CDR3 comprises 12 residues. From germline, CDR1 is SGHRS and CDR2 YFSETQ. Trimming left V 4 bases short and J 7 bases short, with 12 bases between. CDR3: CASSRDTWEQYF. CDR3 nucleotides: TGCGCCAGCAGCCGGGACACGTGGGAGCAGTACTTC.

The chain uses TRBV5-1 and TRBJ1-2, with 7 bases fitting TRBD1. After removal of 4 bases from V and 8 bases from J, the junction contained 14 bases not matched to a gene. Germline-derived CDR1 and CDR2 are SGHRS and YFSETQ. The length of the CDR3 is 15 residues. The CDR3 protein is CASSPTGNIAEGYTF. The CDR3 DNA reads as TGCGCCAGCAGCCCGACAGGGAACATCGCGGAGGGCTACACCTTC. The whole variable domain, remainder taken from reference TRBV5-1 and TRBJ1-2, is KAGVTQTPRYLIKTRGQQVTLSCSPISGHRSVSWYQQTPGQGLQFLFEYFSETQRNKGNFPGRFSGRQFSNSRSEMNVSTLELGDSALYLCASSPTGNIAEGYTFGSGTRLTVV.

This chain uses TRBV4-1 with TRBJ1-4, with D hard to call. Trimming took off 1 base at V and 5 bases at J, with 14 bases between the two ends. Germline loops: CDR1 MGHRA, CDR2 YSYEKL. CDR3 length: 16 amino acids. Written as DNA, the CDR3 is TGCGCCAGCAGCCAAGTCTCGGCGACATCGAATGAAAAACTGTTTTTT. Residues: CASSQVSATSNEKLFF.

J is TRBJ2-7 and V is TRBV5-1, with 8 bases fitting TRBD2. Germline V gene sequence: CDR1 SGHRS, CDR2 YFSETQ. There are 15 residues in the CDR3. With 4 bases clipped from V and 4 bases from J, the junction kept 10 bases outside the gene matches. The CDR3 DNA follows: TGCGCCAGCAGCCCCTCGGGTAGCGGGACTTACGAGCAGTACTTC. Translated, it gives CASSPSGSGTYEQYF.

The chain is built from TRBV11-2 and TRBJ1-1; D unclear. Germline V CDR1 and CDR2: SGHAT, FQNNGV. V was trimmed by 1 base and J by 1 base, leaving 4 bases between them. This CDR3 contains 13 residues. CDR3 sequence reads: CASSLATNTEAFF. In DNA, the CDR3 is TGTGCCAGCAGCTTAGCTACGAACACTGAAGCTTTCTTT.

This clone showed up just once. The chain recombines TRBV5-1 with TRBJ2-7; D may be TRBD1 (6 bases). V was cut by 4 bases and J by 2 bases, with 7 bases left in between. Germline assignment: CDR1 SGHRS and CDR2 YFSETQ. CDR3 length equals 12 residues. CDR3 DNA: TGCGCCAGCAGCGGGGACACCTACGAGCAGTACTTC. This codes for CASSGDTYEQYF.

The gene calls are TRBV30 and TRBJ2-1, with D perhaps TRBD2 (5 bases). The ends were cut back, 0 bases at V and 10 bases at J, with 16 bases in the middle. This CDR3 contains 14 residues. The germline V gene has CDR1 GTSNPN and CDR2 SVGIG (reference sequence). The CDR3 DNA reads as TGTGCCTGGAGTGTTGTCGCGGGTTCGGGGGAGCAGTTCTTC. This translates into CAWSVVAGSGEQFF.

The chain couples TRBV27 to TRBJ1-5, with D uncertain. The V end lost 5 bases, the J end lost 7 bases, and 18 bases lay between the germline ends. CDR1 is MNHEY, CDR2 SMNVEV, per germline (reference sequence). The CDR3 runs 15 residues. In nucleotides, the CDR3 is TGTGCCAGCAGTCCCGGAGAGAGGGTTGAACAGCCCCAGCATTTT. It encodes CASSPGERVEQPQHF.